Detailed here is one T cell receptor beta chain. As yet, its antigen is unknown. V lost 4 bases, J lost 12 bases, and 17 bases lay in between. Germline lookup yields CDR1 SGHNT and CDR2 YYREEE (reference sequence). The CDR3 consists of 14 residues. This sample is part of a study of cytomegalovirus exposure and HLA in healthy donors. Study-wide results and caveats: Earlier analysis found most TCR beta V segments productive about 90% or about 30% of the time. Researchers reportedly found TCR beta sequences accurately predicted most subjects' HLA-A and HLA-B alleles.

13 Jbeta primers and 60 Vbeta primers were used for the PCR. TCRdb's table, derived via immunoSEQ multiplex PCR, lists solely in-frame clones and lacks some. The data show some 110,000 clones, under 85% seen once. Sequencing used PBMCs. This receptor was identified in a woman aged 18 to 35 in good health and CMV-seronegative. The V and J genes are TRBV5-4 and TRBJ1-6; TRBD1 is a possible D gene (5 bases). The CDR3 region has the DNA TGTGCCAGCAGCCCGGAAGGGACTGGGAGACCCCTCCACTTT. This encodes CASSPEGTGRPLHF.